These 20 T cell receptor beta chains originate from one sample sequenced in a study of human T cells and chemical hapten exposure. Each CDR3 protein gets one entry after TCRdb re-called the RACE reads with MiXCR. The sample has some 77,000 distinct CDR3 sequences, about 8.6% seen once. Time point reported: healthy volunteer bleed at 6 weeks. RNA extraction used unfractionated whole blood as the source of total RNA. The sequencing sample was made of whole blood. The receptors were gathered from a female donor in good health. Some clones in this sample may be carry-over from other donors' samples.

The table lists this clonotype with many counts. V and J are TRBV11-2 and TRBJ2-1; D possibly corresponds to TRBD2 (6 bases). Between the trimmed V and J ends, which lost 4 bases and 5 bases, there was a span of 15 bases. This CDR3 has 15 amino acids. The germline CDR1 and CDR2 sequences are SGHAT and FQNNGV. CDR3 residues: CASSSGLPVDNEQFF. The CDR3 DNA sequence: TGTGCCAGCAGCTCGGGACTCCCAGTAGACAATGAGCAGTTCTTC.

The chain uses TRBV20-1 and TRBJ2-7; D remains ambiguous. Per germline, CDR1 DFQATT and CDR2 SNEGSKA (reference sequence). Trimming took 0 bases from V and 2 from J, leaving 11 bases between them. The CDR3 contains 14 residues. The CDR3 DNA follows: TGCAGTGCTAGAGATCCCATTGGAACCTACGAGCAGTACTTC. Translating gives CSARDPIGTYEQYF.

The chain recombines TRBV19 with TRBJ2-7; 9 nucleotides line up with TRBD1. The germline V gene has CDR1 LNHDA and CDR2 SQIVND (reference sequence). V shed 5 bases, J shed 5 bases, and the junction held 13 bases outside the gene matches. This CDR3 has 16 residues. CDR3 DNA sequence: TGTGCCAGTAGTTTCGCTCCCGGGACAGGGTTCCACGAGCAGTACTTC. As protein: CASSFAPGTGFHEQYF. Full variable domain (rest looked up from reference TRBV19 and TRBJ2-7): DGGITQSPKYLFRKEGQNVTLSCEQNLNHDAMYWYRQDPGQGLRLIYYSQIVNDFQKGDIAEGYSVSREKKESFPLTVTSAQKNPTAFYLCASSFAPGTGFHEQYFGPGTRLTVT.

This clonotype was seen at least ten times. V is TRBV7-9 and J is TRBJ2-7; TRBD1 agrees at 7 bases. The J segment lost 0 bases and the V segment lost 3 bases, leaving 2 bases of the junction unmatched. Germline V lookup: CDR1 SEHNR, CDR2 FQNEAQ (reference sequence). This CDR3 contains 14 residues. The DNA for the CDR3 is TGTGCCAGCAGCTTTCGGGACAGCTCCTACGAGCAGTACTTC. This encodes CASSFRDSSYEQYF. The entire variable domain, with the rest obtained from reference TRBV7-9 and TRBJ2-7, is as follows: DTGVSQNPRHKITKRGQNVTFRCDPISEHNRLYWYRQTLGQGPEFLTYFQNEAQLEKSRLLSDRFSAERPKGSFSTLEIQRTEQGDSAMYLCASSFRDSSYEQYFGPGTRLTVT.

By share, this clonotype counts as medium-sized. The V call is TRBV12-3 or TRBV12-4, the J call TRBJ1-1; D is undetermined. The CDR3 totals 13 residues. The V end was cut by 2 bases, the J end by 0 bases, with 4 bases between. DNA of the CDR3: TGTGCCAGCAGTTTAACGGTGAACACTGAAGCTTTCTTT. It specifies CASSLTVNTEAFF.

The table lists this clonotype with many counts. This rearrangement joins TRBV24-1 to TRBJ2-3; perhaps D is TRBD1 or TRBD2 (6 bases each). V was clipped by 6 bases and J by 4 bases, with 16 bases between them. The V gene's germline CDR1 is KGHDR and CDR2 SFDVKD. The CDR3 covers 15 residues. Written as DNA, the CDR3 is TGTGCCACCAGTCCCGGGCAGGGGAGGTCAGATACGCAGTATTTT. It yields the protein CATSPGQGRSDTQYF.

Ten or more counts support this clonotype. The V gene is TRBV12-3 or TRBV12-4, the J gene TRBJ2-7; the D gene could be TRBD1 or TRBD2 (5 bases each). V gave up 0 bases and J gave up 6 bases, with 15 bases separating them. CDR3 length: 15 amino acids. CDR3 residues: CASSLAGYGASEQYF. CDR3 DNA: TGTGCCAGCAGTTTAGCCGGGTACGGGGCCTCCGAGCAGTACTTC.

This sequence joins TRBV27 and TRBJ2-1; D is undetermined. The CDR3 is made up of 13 amino acids. Germline V lookup: CDR1 MNHEY, CDR2 SMNVEV (reference sequence). Trimming took 0 bases from V and 7 from J, leaving 7 bases between them. CDR3 region: CASSLSVRNEQFF. The CDR3 region has the DNA TGTGCCAGCAGTTTATCGGTGAGGAATGAGCAGTTCTTC.

This clonotype was recorded at least ten times. This sequence joins TRBV5-1 and TRBJ2-3; D gene uncertain. CDR3 length equals 15 residues. V lost 2 bases and J 2 bases, leaving 12 bases between the germline ends. Per germline, CDR1 SGHRS and CDR2 YFSETQ. CDR3 nucleotide sequence: TGCGCCAGCAGCTTATCCCGCCCGGACACAGATACGCAGTATTTT. It is translated as CASSLSRPDTDTQYF.

This clonotype was found many times. The gene calls are TRBV12-3 or TRBV12-4 and TRBJ1-1; 8 bases fit TRBD1. The J segment lost 1 base and the V segment lost 4 bases, leaving 2 bases of the junction unmatched. The CDR3 has 14 amino acids. CDR3 bases: TGTGCCAGCAGTTCCGGACAGGGGAACACTGAAGCTTTCTTT. Translation: CASSSGQGNTEAFF.

This clonotype has ten or more counts. The chain recombines TRBV12-3 or TRBV12-4 with TRBJ1-5; unclear D gene. V was pared by 5 bases and J by 0 bases, with 8 bases between. The CDR3 totals 14 residues. In DNA form, the CDR3 reads TGTGCCAGCAGTATAACGGGTAGCAATCAGCCCCAGCATTTT. It codes for CASSITGSNQPQHF.

This clonotype was picked up one time. The chain links TRBV25-1 to TRBJ2-3, with unresolved D. This CDR3 contains 13 residues. V lost 3 bases and J lost 6, with 10 bases in between. The V gene's germline CDR1 is MGHDK and CDR2 SYGVNS. CDR3 nucleotides: TGTGCCAGCAGTGACCCGCCCCCTGATACGCAGTATTTT. Translated: CASSDPPPDTQYF.

The CDR3 nucleotides read TGTGCCAGCAGTGAGCGGGGTGCCCACACAGATACGCAGTATTTT. Its protein product is CASSERGAHTDTQYF. The rearrangement joins TRBV12-3 or TRBV12-4 to TRBJ2-3; 7 positions match TRBD2. This CDR3 has 15 residues. J lost 2 bases, V lost 5 bases, and 7 bases had no gene match.

This clonotype was seen at least ten times. The chain uses TRBV7-2 and TRBJ1-5; 10 bases match TRBD1. V was clipped by 5 bases and J by 7 bases; unmatched bases: 5. The V gene's germline CDR1 is SGHTA and CDR2 FQGNSA. This CDR3 is 14 amino acids long. Here the CDR3 reads CASSRDRGAQPQHF. In nucleotides, the CDR3 is TGTGCCAGCAGCCGGGACAGGGGAGCGCAGCCCCAGCATTTT.

This clonotype was seen repeatedly, ten times or more. This chain connects TRBV20-1 to TRBJ2-3; TRBD1 or TRBD2 may be the D gene (5 bases each). This CDR3 has 14 residues. The germline V and J ends were trimmed by 6 bases and 0 bases, with 13 bases remaining between them. In germline, CDR1 is DFQATT, CDR2 SNEGSKA (reference sequence). CDR3 DNA sequence: TGCAGTGCGGGGGACCGCGGTAGCACAGATACGCAGTATTTT. This gives the protein CSAGDRGSTDTQYF.

This clonotype has a count of ten or more. CDR3 bases: TGCGCCAGCAGCTCGACGGGACAGGGCCGAGAAGGCTACACCTTC. Translating gives CASSSTGQGREGYTF. This chain connects TRBV5-1 to TRBJ1-2; 9 bases fit TRBD1. This CDR3 contains 15 residues. V was pared by 3 bases and J by 8 bases, with 11 bases of the junction left unmatched. Germline V gene lookup returns CDR1 SGHRS and CDR2 YFSETQ.

This clonotype occurred many times. The chain joins TRBV20-1 to TRBJ2-4; tentative D call: TRBD2 (7 bases). This CDR3 has 14 residues. The V end was cut by 3 bases, the J end by 8 bases, with 17 bases between. CDR1 and CDR2 from the germline V gene are DFQATT and SNEGSKA (reference sequence). CDR3 nucleotides: TGCAGTGCTAGTTGGGTGGCGGGGGCGGACATTCAGTACTTC. This codes for CSASWVAGADIQYF.

This clonotype was counted between two and nine times. The chain joins TRBV29-1 to TRBJ1-2; D perhaps matches TRBD1 (5 bases). V was pared by 1 base and J by 6 bases, with 15 bases between. Germline CDR1 and CDR2: SQVTM and ANQGSEA. This CDR3 comprises 14 residues. CDR3 residues: CSVEVASGDHGYTF. CDR3 DNA: TGCAGCGTTGAAGTGGCTAGTGGGGACCATGGCTACACCTTC.

The chain employs TRBV7-2 and TRBJ1-4, with a tentative D call TRBD1 (5 bases). CDR1 and CDR2 (germline): SGHTA, FQGNSA. V shed 2 bases and J shed 5 bases, with 12 bases lying between them. The CDR3 contains 15 residues. The CDR3 sequence is CASSLWEGRNEKLFF. In DNA, the CDR3 is TGTGCCAGCAGCTTATGGGAGGGGAGGAATGAAAAACTGTTTTTT.

A remark on this clonotype: A much larger clone lies one base from this, so it may be a read error. V and J are TRBV4-2 and TRBJ2-7; TRBD2 aligns across 13 bases. The CDR3 totals 16 residues. From germline, CDR1 is LGHNA and CDR2 YNFKEQ. The CDR3 spells CGSSRGTSGATYEQYF. The CDR3 coding sequence is TGTGGCAGCAGCCGCGGGACTAGCGGGGCCACCTACGAGCAGTACTTC.